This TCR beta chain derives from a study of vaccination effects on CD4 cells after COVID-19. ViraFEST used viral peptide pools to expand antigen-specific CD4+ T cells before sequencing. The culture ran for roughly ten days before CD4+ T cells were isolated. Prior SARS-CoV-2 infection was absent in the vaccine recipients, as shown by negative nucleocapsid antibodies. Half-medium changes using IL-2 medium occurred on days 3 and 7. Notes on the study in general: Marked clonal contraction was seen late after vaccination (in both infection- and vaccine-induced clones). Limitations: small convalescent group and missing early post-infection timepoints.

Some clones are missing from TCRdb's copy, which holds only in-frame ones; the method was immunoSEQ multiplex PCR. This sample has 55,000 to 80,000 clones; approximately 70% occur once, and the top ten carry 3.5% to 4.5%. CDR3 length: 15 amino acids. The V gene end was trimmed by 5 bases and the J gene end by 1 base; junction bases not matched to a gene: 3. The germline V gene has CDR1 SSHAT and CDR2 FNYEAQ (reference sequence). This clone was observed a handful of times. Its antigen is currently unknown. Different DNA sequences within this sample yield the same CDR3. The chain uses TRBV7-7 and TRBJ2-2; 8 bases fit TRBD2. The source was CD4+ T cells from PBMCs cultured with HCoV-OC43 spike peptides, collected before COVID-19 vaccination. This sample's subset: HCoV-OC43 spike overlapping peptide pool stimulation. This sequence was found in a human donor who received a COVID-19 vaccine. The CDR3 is CASSPSGGNTGELFF. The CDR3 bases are TGTGCCAGCAGCCCCAGCGGGGGGAACACCGGGGAGCTGTTTTTT.